This T cell receptor (beta chain) was sequenced in a study of Graves' ophthalmopathy and Graves' hyperthyroidism. Study details: There was a collection of peripheral blood at initial diagnosis, before any treatment.

Comments on this clonotype: What it binds is unknown.

The TCR beta CDR3 regions underwent amplification from RNA transcripts. First-round RT-PCR with HTBI primers preceded a second-round multiplex PCR. One entry per CDR3 protein, called by TCRdb with MiXCR from the multiplex PCR reads. The table has about 170,000 distinct CDR3 sequences, over 35% seen once; the top ten hold about 6%. The V and J ends lost 6 bases and 3 bases respectively, with 5 bases between them. There are 11 residues in the CDR3. Germline V gene sequence: CDR1 ENHRY, CDR2 SYGVKD. General study points: Blood also contained most of the expanded thyroid clonotypes above 0.001 frequency. Sensitivity reached more than 70% and specificity around 76% when the model predicted ophthalmopathy progression.

The receptor comes from a middle-aged woman with Graves' ophthalmopathy. J is TRBJ2-5 and V is TRBV10-3; no firm D call. The sample comprised peripheral blood. The DNA of the CDR3 is TGTGCCATCAGAGATGAAGAGACCCAGTACTTC. Translated: CAIRDEETQYF.